The 9 T cell receptor beta chains in this list originate from one sample, sequenced in a study of beta chain features in type 1 diabetes. The whole isolated RNA underwent reverse transcription, so sequencing captured expressed TCRB transcripts. Clones were read by immunoSEQ multiplex PCR, and TCRdb kept only the in-frame ones, dropping some. This sample carries about 470,000 clones, 30% of them seen once, and the ten largest clones take 0.065%. What was sequenced was naive CD4+ T cells from blood. The receptor source for this set is a man in his late teens or twenties in good health.

The sample holds a few counts of this clone. This chain links TRBV29-1 with TRBJ2-7; the match to TRBD2 covers 7 bases. The CDR3 contains 12 residues. CDR1 and CDR2 from the germline V gene are SQVTM and ANQGSEA. Trimming took 6 bases from V and 0 from J; bases not matched to a gene: 2. This CDR3 is CSVSGNSYEQYF. CDR3 in DNA: TGCAGCGTCAGCGGGAACTCCTACGAGCAGTACTTC.

The chain joins TRBV6-5 to TRBJ2-5; tentatively, D is TRBD1 (5 bases). Deletions cut 0 bases from V and 5 bases from J, with 13 bases between. CDR1 and CDR2 from the germline V gene are MNHEY and SVGAGI. CDR3 length: 15 amino acids. As DNA, the CDR3 is TGTGCCAGCAGTTACTCAGCAGGGATTTGGGAGACCCAGTACTTC. Translation: CASSYSAGIWETQYF.

V and J are TRBV5-6 and TRBJ1-1; D is uncertain. Trimming removed 0 bases from V and 0 bases from J, with 9 bases in between. In germline, CDR1 is SGHDT, CDR2 YYEEEE. The CDR3 runs to 15 residues. This CDR3 reads CASSLGGVMNTEAFF. The DNA of the CDR3 is TGTGCCAGCAGCTTGGGCGGGGTGATGAACACTGAAGCTTTCTTT. Based on the CDR3 plus reference TRBV5-6 and TRBJ1-1, the full variable domain is DAGVTQSPTHLIKTRGQQVTLRCSPKSGHDTVSWYQQALGQGPQFIFQYYEEEERQRGNFPDRFSGHQFPNYSSELNVNALLLGDSALYLCASSLGGVMNTEAFFGQGTRLTVV.

This clone turned up a few times. The chain joins TRBV30 to TRBJ2-7, with a tentative D call TRBD2 (5 bases). This CDR3 has 14 residues. With 2 bases removed from V and 0 bases from J, the gap between germline ends came to 11 bases. Germline CDR1 reads GTSNPN; CDR2 reads SVGIG (reference sequence). CDR3 sequence (DNA): TGTGCCTGGAGTCGGCGGAGGAGCTCCTACGAGCAGTACTTC. Protein: CAWSRRRSSYEQYF.

J is TRBJ2-7 and V is TRBV28; D is possibly TRBD2 (5 bases). CDR3 size: 15 residues. Per the germline V gene, CDR1 is MDHEN and CDR2 is SYDVKM. V was shortened by 3 bases and J by 2 bases, with 14 bases between the two germline ends. The CDR3 DNA is TGTGCCAGCAGTTTGCAAGGAGGCCTAACCTACGAGCAGTACTTC. This sequence encodes CASSLQGGLTYEQYF.

As DNA, the CDR3 is TGCAGCGGACAACGCGTGGGGGGCACTGAAGCTTTCTTT. Its protein product is CSGQRVGGTEAFF. This chain joins TRBV29-1 and TRBJ1-1; a weak D match, TRBD1 (5 bases). Germline CDR1 reads SQVTM; CDR2 reads ANQGSEA. Trimming pared 7 bases from V and 4 bases from J, leaving 16 bases between. The CDR3 spans 13 residues.

This chain links TRBV5-1 with TRBJ2-3; perhaps TRBD2 as D (5 bases). The V end was cut by 6 bases, the J end by 4 bases, with 9 bases between. The CDR3 consists of 12 residues. Germline V gene sequence: CDR1 SGHRS, CDR2 YFSETQ. The CDR3 DNA reads TGCGCCAGCACCGAGGGAGCAGATACGCAGTATTTT. It yields the protein CASTEGADTQYF.

This clone was detected only once. The chain is built from TRBV11-3 and TRBJ2-1, with TRBD2 identical over 7 bases. Germline CDR1 SGHNT, CDR2 YENEEA. Losses at the gene ends were 5 bases for V and 5 bases for J; bases not matched to a gene: 3. The CDR3 runs to 13 residues. The CDR3 reads CASSEAGDNEQFF. DNA for the CDR3: TGTGCCAGCAGCGAGGCGGGAGACAATGAGCAGTTCTTC.

This clone was detected only once. The rearrangement joins TRBV5-4 to TRBJ2-1; D perhaps matches TRBD2 (6 bases). Germline values: CDR1 SGHNT, CDR2 YYREEE (reference sequence). Trimming took 2 bases from V and 7 from J, leaving 13 bases between them. The CDR3 extends over 14 amino acids. This chain's CDR3 is CASSFIPSANEQFF. The DNA of the CDR3 is TGTGCCAGCAGCTTCATTCCTAGCGCGAATGAGCAGTTCTTC.